The next 18 T cell receptor beta chains were all read from a single sample in a study of early T cells in non-severe SARS-CoV-2 infection. TCRdb recomputed calls from the 5' RACE reads with MiXCR, one row per CDR3 protein. The table lists 75,000 to 90,000 distinct CDR3 sequences, around 14% of them singletons, with 5.5% to 7% in the top ten. The sequencing sample was made of whole blood. The receptors derive from an adult who was a healthcare worker with PCR-confirmed SARS-CoV-2 infection or an uninfected control (not recorded which).

The rearrangement links TRBV28 to TRBJ1-2, with D possibly being TRBD1 (5 bases). Germline values: CDR1 MDHEN, CDR2 SYDVKM. The V end lost 7 bases, the J end lost 5 bases, and 8 bases lay between the germline ends. The length of the CDR3 is 11 residues. CDR3 protein: CASTGEYGYTF. For the CDR3, the DNA is TGTGCCAGCACGGGGGAGTATGGCTACACCTTC.

In this sample, this clonotype turned up a few times. The J gene is TRBJ2-1, the V gene TRBV11-1, with D perhaps matching TRBD1 or TRBD2 (5 bases each). Per the germline V gene, CDR1 is SGHAT and CDR2 is FQDESV (reference sequence). V was clipped by 4 bases and J by 5 bases, with 18 bases between them. This CDR3 spans 16 amino acids. As DNA, the CDR3 is TGTGCCAGCAGCTCCTACCTTGGGGGAACGGACAATGAGCAGTTCTTC. This encodes CASSSYLGGTDNEQFF.

The chain combines TRBV2 with TRBJ2-1; 8 nucleotides align to TRBD2. Germline CDR1 and CDR2: SNHLY and FYNNEI. The CDR3 totals 15 residues. Losses at the gene ends were 7 bases for V and 1 base for J; bases not matched to a gene: 6. In nucleotides, the CDR3 is TGTGCCAGCAACGGGGAGCGGGAGTCCTACAATGAGCAGTTCTTC. Its translation: CASNGERESYNEQFF.

V and J are TRBV4-1 and TRBJ1-1; 9 bases are a match to TRBD1. Germline CDR1 and CDR2: MGHRA and YSYEKL. This CDR3 is built from 13 residues. With 4 bases clipped from V and 4 bases from J, the junction kept 1 base outside the gene matches. CDR3 nucleotide sequence: TGCGCCAGCAGCCGGACAGGGGTCACTGAAGCTTTCTTT. Translating gives CASSRTGVTEAFF.

Ten or more counts support this clonotype. This chain's CDR3 is CASSPTVPNEKLFF. The CDR3, as DNA: TGTGCCAGCAGCCCGACAGTACCTAATGAAAAACTGTTTTTT. The gene calls are TRBV7-8 and TRBJ1-4; D might be TRBD1 (5 bases). Germline CDR1 is SGHVS and CDR2 is FQNEAQ. The CDR3 contains 14 residues. V lost 5 bases to trimming and J lost 3 bases, with 10 bases between them.

Details on this clonotype: It may be a read error: a sequence one base away is much more abundant. This chain joins TRBV2 and TRBJ1-5; the D is unclear. Germline loops: CDR1 SNHLY, CDR2 FYNNEI. V was cut by 3 bases and J by 1 base, with 4 bases left in between. The CDR3 covers 13 residues. CDR3 loop: CASSDRSNQPQHF. The CDR3 bases are TGTGCCAGCAGTGACCGGAGCAATCAGCCCCAGCATTTT.

Remarks on this clonotype: Germline and junction disagree at one end, which may indicate a read error. The chain carries TRBV4-1 and TRBJ1-1; D remains unclear. Germline CDR1 reads MGHRA; CDR2 reads YSYEKL. The CDR3 consists of 15 residues. Here the CDR3 DNA reads TGCGCCAGCAGCGGTCACCGGGGTATGAACACTGAAGTTTTCTTT. It codes for CASSGHRGMNTEVFF.

The chain employs TRBV28 and TRBJ1-2; D is uncertain. Germline-derived CDR1 and CDR2 are MDHEN and SYDVKM. This CDR3 has 13 amino acids. V lost 7 bases and J 3 bases, leaving 12 bases between the germline ends. The CDR3 DNA reads as TGTGCCAGCACCCCGGAGACCCACTATGGCTACACCTTC. It yields the protein CASTPETHYGYTF.

V is TRBV11-2 and J is TRBJ2-1, with D possibly being TRBD1 (6 bases). The ends were cut back, 3 bases at V and 1 base at J, with 10 bases in the middle. This CDR3 is 15 amino acids long. CDR1 is SGHAT and CDR2 is FQNNGV in the germline V gene. CDR3 DNA sequence: TGTGCCAGCAGCTTCTCAGGGGATTCCTACAATGAGCAGTTCTTC. It translates to CASSFSGDSYNEQFF.

The chain carries TRBV20-1 and TRBJ1-5; D call uncertain. The CDR3 is made up of 15 amino acids. The germline V and J ends were trimmed by 6 bases and 0 bases, with 15 bases remaining between them. CDR1 is DFQATT and CDR2 is SNEGSKA in the germline V gene (reference sequence). CDR3 sequence (DNA): TGCAGTGCCCGGGGAACATCAAATAGCAATCAGCCCCAGCATTTT. Its translation: CSARGTSNSNQPQHF.

The CDR3 DNA is TGTGCCAGCAGCCCAGAGGGGGGCGGATCACCCCTCCACTTT. Its translation: CASSPEGGGSPLHF. The rearrangement uses TRBV9 and TRBJ1-6; perhaps TRBD1 as D (6 bases). V was cut by 4 bases and J by 10 bases, with 15 bases left in between. The CDR3 covers 14 residues. CDR1 and CDR2 (germline): SGDLS, YYNGEE.

V usage is TRBV5-4 and J usage is TRBJ2-7, with 8 bases that match TRBD2. V lost 0 bases, J lost 6 bases, and 8 bases stayed unmatched. CDR3 size: 15 residues. CDR1 and CDR2 (germline): SGHNT, YYREEE (reference sequence). The CDR3 reads CASSLGTSKYSEQYF. CDR3 sequence (DNA): TGTGCCAGCAGCTTGGGGACTAGCAAGTATAGCGAGCAGTACTTC.

The chain joins TRBV6-5 to TRBJ2-7; 7 bases are shared with TRBD1. CDR3 length: 13 amino acids. The J segment lost 5 bases and the V segment lost 7 bases, leaving 8 bases of the junction unmatched. CDR1 and CDR2 (germline): MNHEY, SVGAGI. The CDR3 sequence: CASIPRTGHEQYF. CDR3 nucleotide sequence: TGTGCCAGCATTCCAAGGACAGGCCACGAGCAGTACTTC.

V is TRBV28 and J is TRBJ1-1; D perhaps matches TRBD1 (5 bases). The CDR3 loop spans 15 amino acids. Looked up from germline, CDR1 is MDHEN and CDR2 is SYDVKM. The germline V and J ends were trimmed by 3 bases and 1 base, with 12 bases remaining between them. The CDR3 here is CASSLTVRGNTEAFF. CDR3 bases: TGTGCCAGCAGTTTGACAGTCCGGGGGAACACTGAAGCTTTCTTT.

In its sample, this clonotype was seen a few times. The CDR3 is CASSDGTSGANTGELFF. The CDR3 bases are TGTGCCAGCAGCGATGGGACTAGCGGTGCGAACACCGGGGAGCTGTTTTTT. This chain uses TRBV9 with TRBJ2-2; TRBD2 matches 11 bases. CDR1 is SGDLS and CDR2 is YYNGEE in the germline V gene. Germline trimming cut 3 bases from V and 0 bases from J; bases unmatched to any gene: 4. The CDR3 extends over 17 amino acids.

The gene calls are TRBV5-4 and TRBJ2-3, with 12 positions matching TRBD2. V gave up 3 bases and J gave up 5 bases; unmatched junction bases: 7. Germline-derived CDR1 and CDR2 are SGHNT and YYREEE (reference sequence). The CDR3 is 16 amino acids. CDR3 loop: CASSSTSGRFRDTQYF. DNA of the CDR3: TGTGCCAGCAGCTCGACTAGCGGGAGATTTAGAGATACGCAGTATTTT.

This clonotype has at least ten counts. This sequence joins TRBV5-1 and TRBJ1-2; perhaps TRBD1 as D (6 bases). V was pared by 4 bases and J by 2 bases, with 6 bases between. CDR3 size: 12 residues. Germline V gene lookup returns CDR1 SGHRS and CDR2 YFSETQ. The CDR3 protein is CASSQGNYGYTF. CDR3 nucleotides: TGCGCCAGCAGCCAGGGGAACTATGGCTACACCTTC.

The chain employs TRBV20-1 and TRBJ2-3; D gene ambiguous. V gave up 3 bases and J gave up 4 bases, with 8 bases separating them. In germline, CDR1 is DFQATT, CDR2 SNEGSKA (reference sequence). The CDR3 sequence is 12 residues long. The CDR3 spells CSASFASDTQYF. The CDR3 coding sequence is TGCAGTGCTAGTTTCGCCTCAGATACGCAGTATTTT.